These T cell receptor beta chains were read from a single sample in a study of cytomegalovirus exposure and HLA in healthy donors. TCRdb keeps only in-frame clones here, not all; method: immunoSEQ multiplex PCR. This repertoire shows 150,000 or so clones, around 68% found once; its top ten account for roughly 10%. Sequencing input: PBMCs. The source is a man younger than 40 in good health and CMV-seropositive. CDR3s include the opening cysteine and the closing phenylalanine or tryptophan.

v_call,cdr3_aa
TRBV7-8,CASSQDRAAYNEQFF
TRBV30,CAWDRGHGYTF
TRBV18,CASSPGGGSYNEQFF
TRBV6-1,CASSSDRTNTEAFF
TRBV7-9,CASSLGTSYQETQYF
TRBV10-3,CAISEPDRGLNTEAFF
TRBV27,CASSLGGGSGWETQYF
TRBV7-8,CASSLSPGNTEAFF
TRBV6-6,CASSLYRGLDEQFF
TRBV18,CASSQRGEQYF
TRBV7-6,CASSFEPGAGGSGNTIYF
TRBV5-1,CASSPAATGGAYEQYF
TRBV6-5,CASSYSPDYGYTF
TRBV28,CASKRAGTGEKTQYF
TRBV28,CASSKALGLQETQYF
TRBV7-8,CASRYRDRDLDEQYF
TRBV21-1,CASTRPRSTGELFF
TRBV7-2,CASSLDADPYGYTF
TRBV2,CANPRTEKNNEQFF
TRBV2,CASSEALSRGYTF
TRBV5-5,CASSSPANTGELFF
TRBV5-1,CASSPPGQRFSYEQYF
TRBV5-4,CASSLSVATNEKLFF
TRBV7-3,CASSLMGTGYYEQYF
TRBV15,CATSIRQLQPQHF
TRBV11-2,CASSLERVGEQFF
TRBV4-2,CASSQDLIPSGELFF
TRBV7-2,CASSLAPGSYNSPLHF
TRBV21-1,CASSKARESYNEQFF
TRBV29-1,CSVRVGGETQYF
TRBV15,CASKSGRLTDTQYF
TRBV6-1,CASRDTGVTNEKLFF